These 12 T cell receptor beta chains were all obtained from the same sample, sequenced in a study of neoadjuvant anti-PD-1 for oral cavity cancer. Only in-frame clones appear in the TCRdb table, and some are missing; sequencing was by immunoSEQ multiplex PCR. The data contain roughly 7,000 clones, about three quarters of them singletons. Sequences were derived from PBMCs, sampled before nivolumab (anti-PD-1) treatment. These receptors came from a person between 40 and 85 years old with oral cavity squamous cell carcinoma.

The chain has TRBV15 and TRBJ2-5; D possibly corresponds to TRBD2 (6 bases). The CDR3 loop spans 15 amino acids. Between the trimmed V and J ends, which lost 4 bases and 2 bases, there was a span of 14 bases. Germline assignment: CDR1 LNHNV and CDR2 YYDKDF (reference sequence). In DNA form, the CDR3 reads TGTGCCACCAGCACCTTCGGGGGTACACAAGAGACCCAGTACTTC. Residues: CATSTFGGTQETQYF.

The chain employs TRBV6-4 and TRBJ2-6; no clear D. CDR1 MRHNA and CDR2 SNTAGT come from the germline V gene. Trimming shortened V by 2 bases and J by 0 bases, and 2 bases separated the two germline ends. The CDR3 is 14 residues long. The CDR3 loop is CASSDNSGANVLTF. The CDR3 bases are TGTGCCAGCAGTGACAACTCTGGGGCCAACGTCCTGACTTTC.

V is TRBV10-2 and J is TRBJ2-7; D unresolved. V lost 0 bases and J lost 2, with 14 bases in between. The germline V gene encodes CDR1 WSHSY and CDR2 SAAADI. This CDR3 comprises 16 residues. CDR3 DNA sequence: TGCGCCAGCAGTGAGTCCGCGCTACGGTGGACCTACGAGCAGTACTTC. It specifies CASSESALRWTYEQYF.

Here the CDR3 reads CASSLALDNSPLHF. CDR3 coding DNA: TGTGCCAGCAGCTTAGCGCTTGATAATTCACCCCTCCACTTT. The chain is built from TRBV7-6 and TRBJ1-6, with unresolved D. CDR1 and CDR2 from the germline V gene are SGHVS and FNYEAQ. This CDR3 is 14 amino acids long. V lost 0 bases, J lost 5 bases, and 5 bases lay in between. The full variable domain, with the rest looked up from reference TRBV7-6 and TRBJ1-6, is GAGVSQSPRYKVTKRGQDVALRCDPISGHVSLYWYRQALGQGPEFLTYFNYEAQQDKSGLPNDRFSAERPEGSISTLTIQRTEQRDSAMYRCASSLALDNSPLHFGNGTRLTVT.

This sequence joins TRBV21-1 and TRBJ2-7; the D call of TRBD2 is as the table states it, not checked on the DNA. TRBV21-1 constitutes a pseudogene. This CDR3 spans 20 amino acids. CDR3 sequence reads: CASSKALSRSGRGLSYEQYF. Written as DNA, the CDR3 is TGTGCCAGCAGCAAAGCGCTAAGTAGGTCAGGGCGGGGGTTATCCTACGAGCAGTACTTC.

The chain is built from TRBV6-1 and TRBJ1-5; no definite D call. This CDR3 is built from 14 residues. Germline-derived CDR1 and CDR2 are MNHNS and SASEGT. V was pared by 2 bases and J by 10 bases, with 15 bases between. CDR3 loop: CASSEILGPTPQHF. The CDR3, as DNA: TGTGCCAGCAGTGAAATCCTTGGGCCGACCCCCCAGCATTTT.

The gene calls are TRBV9 and TRBJ1-5; possibly TRBD1 for D (6 bases). Trimming stripped 3 bases from V and 6 bases from J, with 13 bases between. CDR3 length equals 14 residues. Germline CDR1 reads SGDLS; CDR2 reads YYNGEE. The CDR3 DNA reads TGTGCCAGCAGCGCCAATGACAGGTCTCAGCCCCAGCATTTT. It codes for CASSANDRSQPQHF.

The chain joins TRBV10-3 to TRBJ1-1; tentative D call: TRBD1 (6 bases). The germline gives CDR1 ENHRY, CDR2 SYGVKD. The CDR3 is 12 residues long. This chain's CDR3 is CVSGAMNTEAFF. As DNA, the CDR3 is TGTGTCTCGGGGGCAATGAACACTGAAGCTTTCTTT.

The rearrangement joins TRBV7-2 to TRBJ1-4; tentative D call: TRBD1 (6 bases). The germline CDR1 and CDR2 sequences are SGHTA and FQGNSA. Between the trimmed V and J ends, which lost 4 bases and 0 bases, there was a span of 18 bases. CDR3 length: 18 residues. The CDR3 nucleotides are TGTGCCAGCAGCTCGCCTGACCGGGACACGTCAACTAATGAAAAACTGTTTTTT. Its translation: CASSSPDRDTSTNEKLFF. Combining the CDR3 with reference TRBV7-2 and TRBJ1-4 gives the whole variable domain GAGVSQSPSNKVTEKGKDVELRCDPISGHTALYWYRQSLGQGLEFLIYFQGNSAPDKSGLPSDRFSAERTGGSVSTLTIQRTQQEDSAVYLCASSSPDRDTSTNEKLFFGSGTQLSVL.

There are a few counts of this clone. The chain uses TRBV27 and TRBJ2-2; no clear D gene. Germline V CDR1 and CDR2: MNHEY, SMNVEV (reference sequence). CDR3 length: 15 residues. V lost 3 bases to trimming and J lost 2 bases, with 10 bases between them. The CDR3 DNA sequence: TGTGCCAGCAGTTTTCGCTCTCGAAACACCGGGGAGCTGTTTTTT. This translates into CASSFRSRNTGELFF.

The chain is built from TRBV7-2 and TRBJ1-5; D call uncertain. Germline V lookup: CDR1 SGHTA, CDR2 FQGNSA. The V and J ends lost 1 base and 4 bases respectively, with 8 bases between them. The CDR3 runs 14 residues. The CDR3 nucleotides read TGTGCCAGCAGCTTAGTTTTGCAAAATCAGCCCCAGCATTTT. It translates to CASSLVLQNQPQHF.

The chain couples TRBV19 to TRBJ2-2, with D unclear. This CDR3 has 15 residues. CDR1 is LNHDA, CDR2 SQIVND, per germline (reference sequence). V lost 7 bases and J 4 bases, leaving 16 bases between the germline ends. The chain's CDR3 is CASTRASGGTGELFF. The CDR3, as DNA: TGTGCCAGTACCCGGGCCTCGGGCGGCACCGGGGAGCTGTTTTTT.